This entry concerns a single T cell receptor (beta chain). What this receptor recognizes is not known. No base quality values were provided; no much bigger clone lies one nucleotide off. From the cysteine through the phenylalanine, the CDR3 covers 14 amino acids. Just the 42-base CDR3 DNA is kept, in frame starting at base 1. V loses 6 bases of germline sequence and J loses 7 bases, and the interval between the two ends is 13 bases. The data were obtained in a study of naive and memory T cell subsets (dated by TCRdb to about 2017). With respect to the entire study: Sorted naive and memory T cell subsets from peripheral blood were analyzed in the study using a UMI-based, open-source pipeline for TCR alpha and beta sequencing. RNA was DNase-treated and reverse transcribed with TCR constant-region primers, mostly using SuperScript III. The functional CMV T cell responses agreed completely with IgG serology results. Results and caveats for the whole study, not just this receptor: No ground truth was available to validate the repertoire findings for the naive and memory subsets. RNA-based TCR counts may be influenced by expression changes linked to T cell activation and differentiation. A power law was followed by TCR abundance, with an exponent that differed between naive and memory subsets but was consistent across the three individuals. In both CD4 and CD8 cells, going from naive through CM, EM and EMRA, the Gini index went up while Shannon and inverse Simpson diversity went down. A few larger clonotypes were present in naive repertoires, particularly the CD8 repertoires, and these clonotypes were possibly memory cells re-expressing CD45RA. After error correction, only a single occurrence was seen for over 85% of naive TCR sequences, so much steeper abundance distributions were produced than in memory subsets. A clonotype was defined as a single alpha or beta chain sequence rather than as a paired alpha/beta receptor.

TCR alpha and beta chain libraries were amplified separately from the second PCR step onward. To determine each donor's CMV status, fresh PBMCs were stimulated overnight with CMV viral lysate, and IFNgamma production from CD4+ T cells was then assessed. CD4 T cells were positively selected with Miltenyi beads, followed by positive selection of CD8 T cells from the CD4-negative fraction. Cells were stained for CD3, CD4, CD8, CD45RA, CD27 and a live/dead dye and were sorted on a BD Aria II into four subsets based on CD45RA and CD27. A few healthy volunteers provided blood, and each donor's sample was split into CD4 and CD8 T cells and then further divided into four differentiation subsets. Roughly 120 ml of peripheral blood was collected from each donor, and PBMC were isolated from the blood using Ficoll-Paque PLUS density-gradient centrifugation. Sorted cells were lysed in RLT buffer, and RNA was extracted with a Qiagen RNeasy kit and stored at -80°C.

Library preparation used UMI-ligation and nested PCR. An equimolar mix of two oligonucleotides covering both TRBC1 and TRBC2 was used as the beta constant-region primer. The ligated cDNA went through four rounds of PCR with nested alpha and beta constant-region primers together with the SP2 primer. A single-stranded oligonucleotide bearing the SP2 primer plus a 12-nucleotide UMI was ligated onto the 3' end of the cDNA by T4 RNA ligase 1. The ligation reaction was incubated at 16°C for about 20-24 hours. To avoid over-amplification, PCR2 was usually performed as a SYBR Green qPCR and halted once a predetermined threshold was reached. Apart from the first purification, every purification step used Agencourt AMPure XP magnetic beads. Library quantification was done by Qubit, followed by a TapeStation check on which the main peak was expected at around 650 bp. Pooled libraries were sequenced on an Illumina MiSeq using v2 2x251 paired-end kits, and typically about 0.95-2.1 million reads were obtained per sample. Each sample library was pooled at about 4 nM, and roughly 5-7.5% PhiX was included to improve cluster recognition. From the authors' description of their analysis: FASTQ reads processed by Demultiplexor were assigned V and J genes by Decombinator through tag matching that tolerated a single base-pair mismatch. UMIs were used by Collapsinator to correct both sequencing errors and frequency errors arising from PCR heterogeneity. CDR3Translator translated TCRs and extracted CDR3s from the conserved cysteine to the FGXG phenylalanine, flagging non-productive sequences. Gini, Shannon entropy and inverse Simpson indices were calculated on repertoires that had been subsampled to equal numbers of UMI-defined TCRs. Within the linear range, a power law was fitted to clonotype abundance distributions using maximum likelihood. When run on a single naive CD8 sample, MIGEC and the pipeline yielded similar UMI counts, similar unique TCR numbers and similar clonal distributions. One analysis removed from the naive repertoire any naive TCRs that were also found in any memory subset from the same donor. The repertoires were searched for approximately 7,000 CMV-associated CDR3 sequences that had been compiled from VDJdb and a published dataset. TCRdb handled the public reads itself, with Q25 trimming in fastp and clone calling in MiXCR, and kept productive beta chains. Rows are combined by CDR3 protein, so each entry shows the most common genes and DNA. In this record, the V and J calls reflect TCRdb's handling and not the investigators' own analysis. The sample has roughly 92,000 distinct CDR3 sequences on record, roughly 10% of them singletons. The ten largest clonotypes hold more than 0.11% of the sample.

This TCR was recovered from a human donor in good health. The receptor chain draws on TRBV12-3 or TRBV12-4 and TRBJ1-6; too little of a D gene remains to name it. Input material: naive CD4+ T cells from blood. The meaning of the sample's cell subset or site label: naive T cells, CD45RA high CD27+. The nucleotide sequence is TGTGCCAGCAGCTCCGGGATCCAGAATTCACCCCTCCACTTT. Its coded protein is CASSSGIQNSPLHF.